The 10 T cell receptor beta chains presented below share a single source sample, sequenced in a study of cytomegalovirus exposure and HLA in healthy donors. The PCR employed 60 Vbeta primers together with 13 Jbeta primers. Sequencing used immunoSEQ multiplex PCR; TCRdb keeps in-frame clones, though not all of them. The table records about 160,000 clones, approximately 80% of them present only once. Sequencing was done on a sample of PBMCs. These receptor sequences come from a young man in good health and CMV-seronegative.

This clone was counted between two and nine times. The chain combines TRBV30 with TRBJ2-5, with D tentatively TRBD2 (5 bases). Trimming took off 2 bases at V and 9 bases at J, with 16 bases between the two ends. The CDR3 contains 13 residues. Germline assignment: CDR1 GTSNPN and CDR2 SVGIG (reference sequence). CDR3: CAWSNRGARAQYF. The CDR3 DNA reads as TGTGCCTGGAGTAACCGGGGAGCAAGGGCCCAGTACTTC. The variable domain in full, with the rest retrieved from reference TRBV30 and TRBJ2-5, is SQTIHQWPATLVQPVGSPLSLECTVEGTSNPNLYWYRQAAGRGLQLLFYSVGIGQISSEVPQNLSASRPQDRQFILSSKKLLLSDSGFYLCAWSNRGARAQYFGPGTRLLVL.

The chain recombines TRBV5-1 with TRBJ2-1; 12 nucleotides match TRBD2. The CDR3 has 16 amino acids. Germline V CDR1 and CDR2: SGHRS, YFSETQ. Trimming removed 5 bases from V and 5 bases from J; junction bases left unmatched: 8. The CDR3 coding sequence is TGCGCCAGCAGGCCCCGACTAGCGGGAGTTGACAATGAGCAGTTCTTC. Amino acids: CASRPRLAGVDNEQFF.

CDR3 in DNA: TGTGCCAGCAGTTACAGCACGTTTAATTCACCCCTCCACTTT. It encodes CASSYSTFNSPLHF. This chain links TRBV6-5 with TRBJ1-6; D uncertain. Trimming cost V 2 bases and J 6 bases, with 8 bases left between them. The CDR3 has 14 amino acids. Germline V gives CDR1 MNHEY, CDR2 SVGAGI.

The chain carries TRBV6-5 and TRBJ1-1, with D hard to call. The CDR3 contains 13 residues. Looked up from germline, CDR1 is MNHEY and CDR2 is SVGAGI. With 11 bases removed from V and 1 base from J, the gap between germline ends came to 14 bases. CDR3 region: CACYGGGNTEAFF. The DNA of the CDR3 is TGTGCCTGTTACGGAGGCGGGAACACTGAAGCTTTCTTT.

This chain uses TRBV18 with TRBJ2-7, with D possibly TRBD1 on 5 matching bases. The CDR3 sequence is 14 residues long. Germline V gene data show CDR1 as KGHSH and CDR2 as LQKENI. V gave up 4 bases and J gave up 0 bases, with 10 bases separating them. CDR3 sequence: CASSLGELSYEQYF. CDR3 coding DNA: TGTGCCAGCTCACTAGGGGAACTCTCCTACGAGCAGTACTTC.

The rearrangement uses TRBV7-9 and TRBJ2-7, with D hard to call. The CDR3 loop spans 14 amino acids. Germline CDR1 SEHNR, CDR2 FQNEAQ (reference sequence). V was cut by 2 bases and J by 2 bases, with 10 bases left in between. The CDR3 coding sequence is TGTGCCAGCAGCTTATCTTATATCCCCTACGAGCAGTACTTC. Its protein product is CASSLSYIPYEQYF. Variable domain in full (rest from reference TRBV7-9 and TRBJ2-7): DTGVSQNPRHKITKRGQNVTFRCDPISEHNRLYWYRQTLGQGPEFLTYFQNEAQLEKSRLLSDRFSAERPKGSFSTLEIQRTEQGDSAMYLCASSLSYIPYEQYFGPGTRLTVT.

The chain carries TRBV27 and TRBJ1-1; TRBD1 is a possible D gene (5 bases). This CDR3 has 13 amino acids. From germline, CDR1 is MNHEY and CDR2 SMNVEV (reference sequence). Trimming pared 8 bases from V and 5 bases from J, leaving 15 bases between. The CDR3 region has the DNA TGTGCCAGCGCTTTGGGGGGGGTAACTGAAGCTTTCTTT. It is translated as CASALGGVTEAFF.

The chain is built from TRBV13 and TRBJ2-3; 8 positions match TRBD2. This CDR3 contains 15 residues. Germline assignment: CDR1 PRHDT and CDR2 FYEKMQ (reference sequence). The junction had 8 bases not matched to a gene; V was cut back by 3 bases and J by 6 bases. CDR3 residues: CASSFPSGRGDTQYF. The DNA for the CDR3 is TGTGCCAGCAGCTTCCCTAGCGGGCGGGGTGATACGCAGTATTTT.

In its sample, this clone was seen a few times. The rearrangement uses TRBV28 and TRBJ2-5; a weak D match, TRBD1 (5 bases). The ends were cut back, 5 bases at V and 3 bases at J, with 19 bases in the middle. Germline-derived CDR1 and CDR2 are MDHEN and SYDVKM. This CDR3 contains 16 residues. CDR3 amino acids: CASSPHKGPRKETQYF. The DNA of the CDR3 is TGTGCCAGCAGTCCCCATAAGGGGCCGCGGAAAGAGACCCAGTACTTC.

This chain connects TRBV21-1 to TRBJ2-3; TRBD1, as called in the table, went unchecked against the DNA. TRBV21-1 is reported as a pseudogene. The CDR3 extends over 12 amino acids. CDR3 protein: CASSKGADTQYF. In DNA form, the CDR3 reads TGTGCCAGCAGCAAAGGGGCGGATACGCAGTATTTT.